Reported below is one T cell receptor beta chain. Its antigen is currently not known. The library was made by the immunoSEQ multiplex PCR assay. For the multiplex PCR, a mixture combining 60 forward primers for TCR Vbeta segments and 13 reverse primers for TCR Jbeta segments was used. The CDR3 region of rearranged TCR beta genes was amplified from genomic DNA with a multiplex PCR assay. The Illumina HiSeq System was used to sequence the amplified TCR beta libraries as 87-base-pair reads. The original pipeline was this. Across the roughly 640 repertoires, a later analysis counted tens of millions of unique TCR beta chains, 9.5 million to 12 million of which were shared by at least two donors. Raw reads were error-corrected and collapsed into unique sequences by a nearest-neighbor algorithm in which closely related sequences were merged to remove PCR and sequencing errors. CDR3 sequences were aligned to IMGT reference sequences to assign V, D and J gene segments. For a sequence to be retained, a match of at least six nucleotides was required to both a V gene segment and a J gene segment. A rearrangement was called productive if the CDR3 had no stop codons and remained in frame with V and J, and every other rearrangement was called non-productive. Following IMGT convention, CDR3 was defined as the stretch from the second conserved V-encoded cysteine to the conserved J-encoded phenylalanine. Sequences without an unambiguous match to a single V gene segment were excluded from the earlier analysis of a few hundred of the donors. In an earlier analysis of a few hundred of the donors, V segments were called functional above 56.7% productive rearrangements and were called segregating when the between-donor standard deviation exceeded 5%. A statistical classification framework was built to diagnose cytomegalovirus status from the catalog of TCR beta chain sequences. In a later analysis, V and J genes were assigned by comparing TCR nucleotide sequences against IMGT/GENE-DB human TR gene sequences. In a later analysis, CDR3 sequences and most-parsimonious VDJ recombination scenarios were assigned using the TCRdist pipeline. In a later analysis, each TCR beta chain was defined by its CDR3 amino acid sequence together with its V-gene family, and reads without a unique V-gene family were excluded. As a way to deal with suspected cross-contamination and a sequencing artifact, a later analysis dropped nearly 600 nucleotide sequences that were highly shared and had low generation probability. In a later analysis, a clonal expansion index for each public chain was calculated from normalized within-repertoire ranks of inferred template counts. In a later analysis, generation probabilities were computed with a VDJ recombination model fitted to out-of-frame rearrangements, and the resulting probabilities were checked against IGoR. In a later analysis, TCR-TCR, TCR-HLA and TCR-CMV co-occurrence was scored with hypergeometric tests, and a repertoire-size bias correction was applied to TCR pairs. A later analysis estimated false discovery rates by permuting HLA or CMV assignments 20 times. In a later analysis, co-occurring TCRs were grouped using DBSCAN, and TCRdist sequence similarity was added for clustering within HLA-allele-positive subsets. Co-occurrence clustering excluded repertoires with fewer than 30,000 or more than 120,000 public chains, plus five with anomalous nucleotide sharing. This is the immuneACCESS table as TCRdb keeps it, with only in-frame sequences that have V and J called. A part of the clones is gone; compared with another copy, unresolved V genes explain less than half, and the rest is unexplained. V, J and clone size reflect that table, while D and trimming were determined from the DNA. The table kept for this sample lists about 120,000 clones. Of the sample, about 3.5% is held by the ten largest clones.

The sample comes from a study of cytomegalovirus exposure and HLA in healthy donors (TCRdb year 2017). For context, the study as a whole: According to an earlier analysis of 587 of the donors, about 179 million T cells yielded over 90 million unique TCR beta sequences and about 280 Gb of sequence data. Approximately 300 gigabases of sequencing data and around 80 million unique TCR sequences made up an early release that covered approximately 650 HLA-typed donors. Of the approximately 400 genotyped donors, approximately 80% were placed in the genetic ancestry cluster associated with self-reported Caucasian donors. The study aimed to test whether cataloging public T cell receptors could reveal signatures of past pathogen exposure. The study profiled the T cell repertoires of approximately 700 subjects by immunosequencing and related them to cytomegalovirus serostatus. A separate validation cohort of 100 to 150 different subjects was used in addition to the approximately 700-subject first cohort. To predict cytomegalovirus infection status, the study brought together high-throughput TCR immunosequencing, statistical association of individual TCRs with disease status, and machine learning. A later analysis re-analyzed previously published TCR beta repertoires from roughly 600 donors and added high-resolution HLA genotyping to study TCR occurrence patterns. In the later analysis, no new phenotypic data were used to find candidate immune exposures; instead, reliance was placed on TCR beta sequences and their occurrence across donors. An earlier analysis of roughly 600 of the donors used high-throughput TCR beta sequencing to judge whether each TCR beta V gene segment behaved as functional or pseudogenic. Alongside the repertoire data, information on donor age, sex, ethnicity and CMV serostatus was compiled. In a later genetic analysis, genome-wide SNP genotypes for about three fifths of the 666 donors were used, and that subset was treated as a discovery cohort. All discovery cohort repertoires had been generated on a single sequencing platform. Both class I and class II loci were covered by HLA typing, at four-digit resolution. The number of donors typed differed by locus, with 629-630 for A, B, C, DRB1 and DQB1, around 500 for DQA1, under 610 for DPA1, and approximately 470 for DPB1. Because of strong linkage in the cohort, five DR-DQ haplotypes were treated as single units for association and clustering. On average, around 230,000 unique TCR beta nucleotide sequences were sequenced per donor among 398 genotyped donors of the cohort, with 15% to 20% of those sequences being non-productive.

The germline ends are 12 bases apart after V is trimmed by 6 bases and J by 7 bases. CDR1 is given as MNHNS and CDR2 as SASEGT, both from the germline V gene. The CDR3, cysteine through phenylalanine, is 12 amino acids long. This entry keeps only the CDR3 DNA: 36 bases, framed from base 1. The cohort was made up of around 720 healthy bone marrow donors. At the time of sampling, all cohort members were nominally healthy, though unrecorded immune exposures were likely present. The donor tested CMV seronegative and was one of the 352 seronegative cohort members. A peripheral blood sample was collected from each donor, and TCR beta sequencing was performed on peripheral blood mononuclear cells. The Qiagen DNeasy Blood Extraction Kit was used to extract genomic DNA from the blood cell samples. General findings and caveats noted by the study authors: Sequencing depth was assumed to be roughly uniform across donors in the presence/absence analyses, though that assumption may not hold. Because counts were too low, roughly 16 rarely observed V segments, including chromosome 9 orphons, were left out of the earlier analysis of roughly 600 of the donors. A later analysis associated about 18,000 TCR beta sequences with specific HLA alleles at a false discovery rate of 0.05. In vitro tests confirmed that three of the cytomegalovirus-associated TCR beta chains recognize cytomegalovirus antigens. In a later analysis, several top co-occurrence clusters were reported to appear linked to parvovirus B19, influenza, CMV and Epstein-Barr virus. In a later analysis, the rate of TCR association differed among HLA loci, with DRB1 alleles having the most associated TCRs and HLA-C alleles having the fewest. According to a later genetic analysis, donors in an Asian-associated ancestry cluster had fewer N-insertions in productive TCRs than the roughly 670-donor mean. This cohort had only TCR beta chains sequenced, and the lack of alpha or paired-chain data limited which features could be detected. While some public TCRs were present in many individuals, most TCR sequences turned up only very rarely across donors. In an earlier analysis of approximately 600 of the donors, most TCR beta V segments were observed in productive rearrangements about 87% or about 30% of the time, broadly matching IMGT annotations. Some IMGT-functional V segments, including TRBV6-2 and TRBV6-3, could not be told apart with the 87-base-pair reads, so those segments were excluded. Because HLA typing was unavailable for some donors at each locus, only the typed subset was used in association tests. Linkage disequilibrium might explain the correlated functional status among segregating V segments, but an unknown experimental factor could not be excluded. A further reported finding was that TCR beta sequences accurately predicted the HLA-A and HLA-B alleles for most subjects in the first cohort. A total of fewer than 200 TCR beta chains were listed by the study as associated with cytomegalovirus. CMV serostatus was the only immune exposure information available for the cohort. Cytomegalovirus status was reported to be diagnosed by the classifier with high specificity and sensitivity in both the original and validation cohorts. In a later analysis, HLA-associated TCR beta chains showed more clonal expansion and lower generation probabilities than non-associated chains that were equally common. It was suggested by the authors that the approach could potentially be generalized to other disease states and immunological phenotypes. When HLA alleles, especially DR and DQ, strongly co-occurred, attributing TCR associations to individual alleles was difficult. A group of highly shared sequence variants was considered likely to be a technical artifact of the sequencing pipeline. In a later genetic analysis, a missense DCLRE1C variant was associated with V-gene and J-gene trimming of TCR beta chains, and the association was replicated in an independent cohort. In a later analysis, most CMV-associated TCR beta chains were found to appear HLA-restricted, with HLA associations seemingly driven largely by CMV exposure.

The sequence was collected from a man aged 18 to 30 in good health and CMV-seronegative. Source material: PBMCs. The rearranged chain carries TRBV6-1 and TRBJ1-1; TRBD1 is perhaps the D gene, given 6 matching bases. The DNA reads TGTGCCAGCAGCTTGGGGGCGAGTGAAGCTTTCTTT. Translated, this gives CASSLGASEAFF.